This T cell receptor beta chain was observed in a study of T cell repertoires in cytomegalovirus infection. Turning to the study itself: As its CMV epitopes, the study selected recently identified HLA-C-restricted and well-studied HLA-B-restricted targets. Public TCR beta signatures were indicative of both CMV infection and a matching HLA type.

TCRdb processed the reads anew with MiXCR; each CDR3 protein has one entry. The sample lists about 890,000 distinct CDR3 sequences, 31% occurring once. Study outcomes and limitations: Dominating the ex vivo response were TCR beta clonotypes that were CMV-specific and HLA-C-restricted. Cumulative frequency (of public TCR beta family members) identified carriers of CMV plus the relevant HLA.

About this clonotype itself: What it binds is not known.

This CDR3 has 16 amino acids. Per germline, CDR1 MNHEY and CDR2 SMNVEV (reference sequence). V gave up 2 bases and J gave up 7 bases, with 15 bases separating them. The source is a human donor in good health (CMV status not recorded). Some clones in this sample may be carry-over from other donors' samples. The sample in question was cultured CD8+ T cells from PBMCs, obtained from culture after CMV antigen stimulation. J is TRBJ1-6 and V is TRBV27; D may be TRBD1 (6 bases). DNA of the CDR3: TGTGCCAGCAGTTTACCCCCTGGGGGGCTGAATTCACCCCTCCACTTT. Its translation: CASSLPPGGLNSPLHF.